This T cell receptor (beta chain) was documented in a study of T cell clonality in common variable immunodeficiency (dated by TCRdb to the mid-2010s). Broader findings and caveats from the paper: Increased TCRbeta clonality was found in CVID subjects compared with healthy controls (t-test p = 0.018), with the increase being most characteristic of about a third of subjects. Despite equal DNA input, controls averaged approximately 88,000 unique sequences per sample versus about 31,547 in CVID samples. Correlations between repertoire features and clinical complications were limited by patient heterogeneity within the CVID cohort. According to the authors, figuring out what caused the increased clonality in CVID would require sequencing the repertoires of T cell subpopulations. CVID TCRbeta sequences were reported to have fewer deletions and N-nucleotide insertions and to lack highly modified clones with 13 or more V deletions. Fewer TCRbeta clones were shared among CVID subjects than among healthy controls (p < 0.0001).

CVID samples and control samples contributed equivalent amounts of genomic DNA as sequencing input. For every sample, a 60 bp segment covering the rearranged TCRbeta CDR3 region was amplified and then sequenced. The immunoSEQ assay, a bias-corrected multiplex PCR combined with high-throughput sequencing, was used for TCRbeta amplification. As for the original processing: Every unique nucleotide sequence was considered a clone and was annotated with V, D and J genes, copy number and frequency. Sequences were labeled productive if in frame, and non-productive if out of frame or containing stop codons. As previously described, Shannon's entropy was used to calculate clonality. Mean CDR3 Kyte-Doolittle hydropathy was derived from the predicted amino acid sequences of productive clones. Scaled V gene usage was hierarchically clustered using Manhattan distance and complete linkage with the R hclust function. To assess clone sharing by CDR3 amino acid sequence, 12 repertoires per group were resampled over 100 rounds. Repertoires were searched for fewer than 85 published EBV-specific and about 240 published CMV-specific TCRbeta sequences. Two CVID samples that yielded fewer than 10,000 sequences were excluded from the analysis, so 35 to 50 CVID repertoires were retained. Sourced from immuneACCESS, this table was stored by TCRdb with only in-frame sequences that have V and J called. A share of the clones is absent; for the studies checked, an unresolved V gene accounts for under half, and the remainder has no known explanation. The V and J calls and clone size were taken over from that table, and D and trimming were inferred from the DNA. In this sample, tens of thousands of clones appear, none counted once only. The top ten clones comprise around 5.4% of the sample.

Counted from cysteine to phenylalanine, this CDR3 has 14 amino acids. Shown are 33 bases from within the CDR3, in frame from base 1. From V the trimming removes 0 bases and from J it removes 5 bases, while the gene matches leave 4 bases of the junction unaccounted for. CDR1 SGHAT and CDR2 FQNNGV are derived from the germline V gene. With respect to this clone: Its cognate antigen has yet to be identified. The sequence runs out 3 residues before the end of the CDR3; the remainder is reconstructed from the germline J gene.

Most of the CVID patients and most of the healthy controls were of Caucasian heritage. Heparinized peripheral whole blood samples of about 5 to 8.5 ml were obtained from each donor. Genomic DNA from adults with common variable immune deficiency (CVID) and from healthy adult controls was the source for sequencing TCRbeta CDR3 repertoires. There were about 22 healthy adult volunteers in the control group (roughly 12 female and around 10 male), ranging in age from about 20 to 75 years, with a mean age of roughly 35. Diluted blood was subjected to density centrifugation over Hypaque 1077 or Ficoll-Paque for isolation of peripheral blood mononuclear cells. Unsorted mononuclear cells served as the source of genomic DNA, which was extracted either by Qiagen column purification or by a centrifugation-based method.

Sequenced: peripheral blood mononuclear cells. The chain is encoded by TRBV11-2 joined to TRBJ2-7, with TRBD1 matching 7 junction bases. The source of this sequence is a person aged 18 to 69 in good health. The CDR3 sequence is CASSLDRGSHEQYF. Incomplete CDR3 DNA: TGTGCCAGCAGCTTAGACAGGGGGAGCCACGAG.